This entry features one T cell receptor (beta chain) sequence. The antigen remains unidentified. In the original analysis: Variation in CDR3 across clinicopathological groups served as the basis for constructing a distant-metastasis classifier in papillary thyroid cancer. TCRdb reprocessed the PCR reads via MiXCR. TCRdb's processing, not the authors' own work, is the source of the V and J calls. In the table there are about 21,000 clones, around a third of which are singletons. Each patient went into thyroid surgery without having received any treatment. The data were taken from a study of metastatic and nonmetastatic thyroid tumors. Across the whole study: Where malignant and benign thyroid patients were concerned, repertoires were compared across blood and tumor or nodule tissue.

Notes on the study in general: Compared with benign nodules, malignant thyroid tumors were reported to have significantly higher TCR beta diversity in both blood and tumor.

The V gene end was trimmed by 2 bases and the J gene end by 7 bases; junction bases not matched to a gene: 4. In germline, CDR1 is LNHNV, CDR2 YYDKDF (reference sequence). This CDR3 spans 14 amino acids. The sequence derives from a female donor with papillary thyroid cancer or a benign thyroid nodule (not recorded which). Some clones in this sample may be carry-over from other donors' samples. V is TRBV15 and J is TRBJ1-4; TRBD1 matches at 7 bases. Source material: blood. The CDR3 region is CATSRQGESEKLFF. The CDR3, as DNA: TGTGCCACCAGCAGACAGGGGGAAAGTGAAAAACTGTTTTTT.